This TCR beta chain was sequenced in a study of blood T cell repertoires in COVID-19. Whole-study context: Samples taken during acute and convalescent COVID-19 were collected in the United States, Italy and Spain. T cells, B-cell-depleted T cells, or PBMCs provided the cDNA or gDNA that served as material.

Authors' methods: The authors estimated nucleated cell counts from reference gene primer amplification. TCRdb keeps only in-frame clones here, not all; method: immunoSEQ multiplex PCR. The DNA gave D and trimming, while V, J and clone size come from that table. The profile shows fewer than 85,000 clones, under 80% of them singletons. V gave up 1 base and J gave up 7 bases, with 8 bases separating them. The CDR3 length is 13 residues. Points on this clone: This sample includes further DNA sequences coding for the same CDR3.

The rearrangement links TRBV12-3 or TRBV12-4 to TRBJ2-1; D may be TRBD2 (6 bases). Sequencing was carried out using peripheral blood. The clonotype comes from an elderly woman with active or convalescent COVID-19. The CDR3 is CASSLVGGNEQFF. CDR3 nucleotides: TGTGCCAGCAGTTTAGTTGGAGGGAATGAGCAGTTCTTC.